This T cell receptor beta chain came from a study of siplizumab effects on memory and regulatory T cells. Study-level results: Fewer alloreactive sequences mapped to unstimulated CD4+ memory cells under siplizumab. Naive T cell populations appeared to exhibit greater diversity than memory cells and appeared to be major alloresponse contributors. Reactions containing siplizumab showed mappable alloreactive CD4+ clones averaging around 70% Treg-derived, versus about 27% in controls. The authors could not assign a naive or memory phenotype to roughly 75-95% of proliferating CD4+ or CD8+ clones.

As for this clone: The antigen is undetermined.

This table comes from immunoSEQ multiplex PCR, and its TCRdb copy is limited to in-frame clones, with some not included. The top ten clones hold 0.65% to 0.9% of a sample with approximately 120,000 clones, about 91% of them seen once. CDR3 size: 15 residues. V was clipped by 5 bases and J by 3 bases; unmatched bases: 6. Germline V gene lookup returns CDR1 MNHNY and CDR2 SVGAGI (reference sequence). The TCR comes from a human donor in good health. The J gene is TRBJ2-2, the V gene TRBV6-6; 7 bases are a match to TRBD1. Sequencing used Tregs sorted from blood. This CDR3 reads CASSGDSMDTGELFF. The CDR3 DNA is TGTGCCAGCAGTGGGGACAGTATGGACACCGGGGAGCTGTTTTTT.